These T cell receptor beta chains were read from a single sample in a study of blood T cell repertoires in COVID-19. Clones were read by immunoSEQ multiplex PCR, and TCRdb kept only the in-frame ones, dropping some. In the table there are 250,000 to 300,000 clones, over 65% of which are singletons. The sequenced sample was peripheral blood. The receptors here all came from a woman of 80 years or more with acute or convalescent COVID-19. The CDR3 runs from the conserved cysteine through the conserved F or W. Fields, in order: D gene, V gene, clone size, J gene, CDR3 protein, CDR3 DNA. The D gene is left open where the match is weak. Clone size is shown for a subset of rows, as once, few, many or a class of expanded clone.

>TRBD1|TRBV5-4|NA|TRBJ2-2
CASSLDGQGVAGELFF
TGTGCCAGCAGCTTGGACGGACAGGGGGTTGCCGGGGAGCTGTTTTTT
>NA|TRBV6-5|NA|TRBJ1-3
CASSRSSGNTIYF
TGTGCCAGCAGTCGCAGCTCTGGAAACACCATATATTTT
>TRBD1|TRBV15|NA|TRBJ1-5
CATQTGMGNQPQHF
TGTGCCACCCAGACAGGGATGGGCAATCAGCCCCAGCATTTT
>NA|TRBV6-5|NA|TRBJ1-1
CASSSPGSEAFF
TGTGCCAGCAGTTCCCCGGGTAGTGAAGCTTTCTTT
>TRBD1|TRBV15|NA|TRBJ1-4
CATSSRYRGDEKLFF
TGTGCCACCAGCAGCCGTTACAGGGGAGATGAAAAACTGTTTTTT
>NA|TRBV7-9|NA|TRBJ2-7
CASSPGTRDEQYF
TGTGCCAGCAGCCCCGGGACAAGAGACGAGCAGTACTTC
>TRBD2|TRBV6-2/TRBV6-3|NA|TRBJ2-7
CASSYAGGTGYEQYF
TGTGCCAGCAGTTACGCGGGGGGCACGGGGTACGAGCAGTACTTC
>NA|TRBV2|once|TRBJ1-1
CASSSRQARTEAFF
TGTGCCAGCAGTTCCCGACAGGCTCGAACTGAAGCTTTCTTT
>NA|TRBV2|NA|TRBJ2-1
CASSPPGGNEQFF
TGTGCCAGCAGTCCCCCCGGGGGCAATGAGCAGTTCTTC
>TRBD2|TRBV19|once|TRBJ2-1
CASSIIYGRLDEQFF
TGTGCCAGTAGTATTATTTACGGGAGGCTAGATGAGCAGTTCTTC
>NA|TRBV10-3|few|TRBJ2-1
CAISGRTGSYNEQFF
TGTGCCATCTCCGGTCGGACGGGGTCCTACAATGAGCAGTTCTTC
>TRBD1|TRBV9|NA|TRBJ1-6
CASSVTGDYSPLHF
TGTGCCAGCAGCGTTACAGGGGATTATTCACCCCTCCACTTT
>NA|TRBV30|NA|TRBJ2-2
CAWGIQGGITGELFF
TGTGCCTGGGGTATCCAGGGAGGAATCACCGGGGAGCTGTTTTTT
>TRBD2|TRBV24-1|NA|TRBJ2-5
CATSDGPLLGRGETQYF
TGTGCCACCAGTGATGGTCCTCTGCTGGGGCGGGGGGAGACCCAGTACTTC
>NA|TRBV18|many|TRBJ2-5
CASSPLSSETQYF
TGTGCCAGCTCACCACTTAGCTCAGAGACCCAGTACTTC
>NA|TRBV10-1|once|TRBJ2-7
CASSEQTGFEQYF
TGCGCCAGCAGTGAGCAAACAGGGTTCGAGCAGTACTTC
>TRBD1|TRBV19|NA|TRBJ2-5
CASSMGGTAQETQYF
TGTGCCAGTAGTATGGGTGGGACAGCTCAAGAGACCCAGTACTTC
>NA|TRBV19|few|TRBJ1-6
CASHPGGGTPLHF
TGTGCCAGTCACCCGGGGGGAGGGACGCCCCTCCACTTT
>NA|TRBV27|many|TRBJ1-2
CASSLTRGLGYTF
TGTGCCAGCAGTTTAACAAGAGGGCTTGGCTACACCTTC
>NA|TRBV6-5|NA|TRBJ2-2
CASSSLWGVTGELFF
TGTGCCAGCAGTTCGCTGTGGGGGGTCACCGGGGAGCTGTTTTTT
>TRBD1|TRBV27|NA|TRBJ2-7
CASSTRTGNYEQYF
TGTGCCAGCAGTACCCGGACAGGGAACTACGAGCAGTACTTC
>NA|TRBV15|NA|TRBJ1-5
CATSRARHSLSNQPQHF
TGTGCCACCAGCAGAGCTCGGCACAGTCTTAGCAATCAGCCCCAGCATTTT
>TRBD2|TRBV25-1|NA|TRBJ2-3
CASSPGTSGRSDTQYF
TGTGCCAGCAGTCCGGGGACTAGCGGGAGATCAGATACGCAGTATTTT
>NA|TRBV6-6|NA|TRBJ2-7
CASSLTQGNYEQYF
TGTGCCAGCAGTTTGACTCAGGGGAACTACGAGCAGTACTTC
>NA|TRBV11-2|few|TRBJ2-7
CASSFLYSYEQYF
TGTGCCAGCAGCTTTTTATATTCCTACGAGCAGTACTTC
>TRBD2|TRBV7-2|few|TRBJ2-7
CASSFSGGGDEQYF
TGTGCCAGCAGCTTTAGCGGGGGAGGGGACGAGCAGTACTTC
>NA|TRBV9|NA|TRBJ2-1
CASSVVRGGGSSYNEQFF
TGTGCCAGCAGCGTAGTCAGAGGCGGCGGTAGCTCCTACAATGAGCAGTTCTTC
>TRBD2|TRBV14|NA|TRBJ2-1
CASSPRLARGDEQFF
TGTGCCAGCAGCCCCAGACTAGCGAGGGGGGATGAGCAGTTCTTC
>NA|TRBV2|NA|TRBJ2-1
CASRAEGLDVVEQFF
TGTGCCAGCAGGGCAGAGGGCCTGGATGTTGTGGAGCAGTTCTTC
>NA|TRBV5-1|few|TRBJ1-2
CASSSLSAGDYGYTF
TGCGCCAGCAGCTCCCTCTCGGCGGGGGATTATGGCTACACCTTC
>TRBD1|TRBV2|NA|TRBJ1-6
CASTRQGVSPLHF
TGTGCCAGCACGAGACAGGGGGTTTCACCCCTCCACTTT